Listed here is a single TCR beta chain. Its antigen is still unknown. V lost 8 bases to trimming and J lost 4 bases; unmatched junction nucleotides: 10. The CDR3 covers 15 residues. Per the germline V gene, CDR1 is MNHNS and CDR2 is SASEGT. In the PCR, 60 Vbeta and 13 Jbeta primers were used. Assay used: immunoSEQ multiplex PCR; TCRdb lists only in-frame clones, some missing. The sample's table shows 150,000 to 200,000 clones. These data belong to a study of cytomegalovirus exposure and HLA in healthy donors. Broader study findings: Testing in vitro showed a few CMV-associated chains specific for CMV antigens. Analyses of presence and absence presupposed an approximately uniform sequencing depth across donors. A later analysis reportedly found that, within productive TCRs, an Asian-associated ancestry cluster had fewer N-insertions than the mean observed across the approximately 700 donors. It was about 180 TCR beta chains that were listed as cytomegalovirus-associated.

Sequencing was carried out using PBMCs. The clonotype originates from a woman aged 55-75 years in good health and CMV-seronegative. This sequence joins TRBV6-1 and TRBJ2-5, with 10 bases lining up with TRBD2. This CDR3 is CASCPEAGGGETQYF. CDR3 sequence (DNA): TGTGCCAGCTGTCCCGAAGCGGGAGGGGGAGAGACCCAGTACTTC.